These 20 T cell receptor beta chains were sequenced from one sample in a study of spatial heterogeneity in lung cancer. Using its own MiXCR run on the 5' RACE reads, TCRdb lists one record per CDR3 protein. The sample consists of 5,000 to 6,500 distinct CDR3 sequences, about an eighth of them appearing once. Time point noted: sample taken at primary tumor resection. Sample: lung tissue, taken at surgery. These receptors all come from a human donor with early-stage non-small cell lung cancer.

By frequency in the sample, this clonotype is medium-sized. This beta chain appears as a stray read in a library generated for alpha chains; its size is not informative. The chain links TRBV7-2 to TRBJ2-2, with unresolved D. The V end was cut by 5 bases, the J end by 4 bases, with 14 bases between. The CDR3 is made up of 15 amino acids. Germline V CDR1 and CDR2: SGHTA, FQGNSA. CDR3 residues: CASSLNMLGTGELFF. DNA for the CDR3: TGTGCCAGCAGCCTTAACATGTTAGGCACCGGGGAGCTGTTTTTT. The full variable domain, rest sourced from reference TRBV7-2 and TRBJ2-2, is GAGVSQSPSNKVTEKGKDVELRCDPISGHTALYWYRQSLGQGLEFLIYFQGNSAPDKSGLPSDRFSAERTGGSVSTLTIQRTQQEDSAVYLCASSLNMLGTGELFFGEGSRLTVL.

By share, this clonotype counts as medium-sized (0.01 to 0.1%). For a library built for alpha chains, this beta chain is a stray read; little rests on its size. The chain links TRBV2 to TRBJ1-2, with D perhaps TRBD1 (5 bases). This CDR3 has 11 amino acids. V was clipped by 8 bases and J by 8 bases, with 12 bases between them. Germline assignment: CDR1 SNHLY and CDR2 FYNNEI. CDR3 sequence: CASPQQVGYTF. CDR3 nucleotide sequence: TGTGCCAGCCCTCAACAGGTGGGCTACACCTTC.

There are many counts of this clonotype. This beta chain is a stray read from a library made for alpha chains; its abundance is not meaningful. This CDR3 reads CAISESTGQGASTDTQYF. CDR3 coding DNA: TGTGCCATCAGTGAGTCGACCGGGCAGGGGGCCAGCACAGATACGCAGTATTTT. The chain couples TRBV10-3 to TRBJ2-3; 8 bases are shared with TRBD1. The germline gives CDR1 ENHRY, CDR2 SYGVKD. V lost 0 bases, J lost 0 bases, and 8 bases stayed unmatched. The CDR3 has 18 amino acids.

This clonotype was recorded many times. This beta chain turned up in a library designed for alpha chains; as an off-target read, its abundance says little. The V call is TRBV7-9, the J call TRBJ1-3; D remains unclear. Germline V gives CDR1 SEHNR, CDR2 FQNEAQ (reference sequence). This CDR3 comprises 14 residues. Deletions cut 1 base from V and 2 bases from J, with 6 bases between. This CDR3 reads CASSLESPGNTIYF. Written as DNA, the CDR3 is TGTGCCAGCAGCTTAGAGTCCCCTGGAAACACCATATATTTT.

There are many counts of this clonotype. This beta chain is off target for a library built for alpha chains, so its abundance means little. The rearrangement uses TRBV30 and TRBJ2-3; 12 bases map to TRBD2. The CDR3 length is 17 residues. CDR1 GTSNPN and CDR2 SVGIG come from the germline V gene (reference sequence). The V gene end was trimmed by 2 bases and the J gene end by 1 base; junction bases not matched to a gene: 7. The CDR3 loop is CAWSLAGGPIGTDTQYF. CDR3 DNA sequence: TGTGCCTGGAGTCTAGCGGGAGGGCCGATTGGCACAGATACGCAGTATTTT.

Notes on this clonotype: Little can be read into the size of this beta chain, an off-target read in a library designed for alpha chains. The rearrangement links TRBV27 to TRBJ2-3; 10 bases fit TRBD1. The J segment lost 0 bases and the V segment lost 5 bases, leaving 5 bases of the junction unmatched. The CDR3 runs 16 residues. CDR1 MNHEY and CDR2 SMNVEV come from the germline V gene (reference sequence). The CDR3 loop reads CASSPTGQGSTDTQYF. CDR3 bases: TGTGCCAGCAGTCCGACGGGACAGGGGAGCACAGATACGCAGTATTTT.

This clonotype was observed at least ten times. This beta chain is a stray read from a library made for alpha chains; its abundance is not meaningful. The chain uses TRBV11-2 and TRBJ2-1; 8 bases fit TRBD2. Trimming cost V 6 bases and J 0 bases; bases outside gene matches: 7. CDR3 length equals 16 residues. The germline gives CDR1 SGHAT, CDR2 FQNNGV. CDR3 amino acids: CASRPGSGSSYNEQFF. The CDR3 DNA follows: TGTGCCAGCAGGCCTGGGAGCGGGAGCTCCTACAATGAGCAGTTCTTC.

This clonotype was counted many times. Because the library targeted alpha chains, this beta chain is an off-target read whose size means little. The rearrangement uses TRBV28 and TRBJ2-7; tentatively, D is TRBD2 (7 bases). The CDR3 has 15 residues. The ends were cut back, 4 bases at V and 3 bases at J, with 16 bases in the middle. Germline-derived CDR1 and CDR2 are MDHEN and SYDVKM. CDR3 DNA: TGTGCCAGCAGTTCACAGGGACTACAACGCTACGAGCAGTACTTC. Its protein is CASSSQGLQRYEQYF.

Comment on this clonotype: The library was built for alpha chains, so this beta chain is an off-target read and its size means little. The rearrangement uses TRBV7-2 and TRBJ2-1, with TRBD2 matching 10 bases. CDR1 and CDR2 (germline): SGHTA, FQGNSA. Unmatched junction bases numbered 9, after V lost 5 bases and J lost 8 bases. This CDR3 comprises 15 residues. The CDR3 region is CTSSAGTSAYDEQFF. The CDR3 DNA is TGTACCAGCAGCGCCGGGACTAGCGCTTACGATGAGCAGTTCTTC. Combining the CDR3 with reference TRBV7-2 and TRBJ2-1 gives the whole variable domain GAGVSQSPSNKVTEKGKDVELRCDPISGHTALYWYRQSLGQGLEFLIYFQGNSAPDKSGLPSDRFSAERTGGSVSTLTIQRTQQEDSAVYLCTSSAGTSAYDEQFFGPGTRLTVL.

This clonotype is medium-sized. In a library made to pick up alpha chains, this beta chain is a stray read with a size that means little. V is TRBV11-3 and J is TRBJ2-5, with 7 bases matching TRBD2. The CDR3 covers 15 residues. Germline V gene lookup returns CDR1 SGHNT and CDR2 YENEEA. V dropped 5 bases and J dropped 5; count of bases not matched to a gene: 11. CDR3 sequence: CASSHSSGTGETQYF. The CDR3 DNA sequence: TGTGCCAGCAGCCATTCAAGCGGGACGGGGGAGACCCAGTACTTC.

This clonotype occurred many times. This beta chain was picked up by a library intended for alpha chains and is off target, so its count carries little meaning. The chain couples TRBV29-1 to TRBJ2-5; D is unresolved. This CDR3 has 13 amino acids. Germline CDR1 reads SQVTM; CDR2 reads ANQGSEA. Trimming removed 1 base from V and 2 bases from J, with 8 bases in between. The chain's CDR3 is CSVEAQQQETQYF. The CDR3 coding sequence is TGCAGCGTTGAAGCCCAACAACAAGAGACCCAGTACTTC.

This clonotype was seen repeatedly, ten times or more. As an off-target read in a library built for alpha chains, this beta chain has a frequency of little significance. The chain uses TRBV5-1 and TRBJ1-2, with TRBD1 matching over 10 bases. The V and J ends lost 5 bases and 4 bases, in that order; junction bases with no gene match: 2. This CDR3 is built from 13 residues. Germline CDR1 SGHRS, CDR2 YFSETQ. DNA for the CDR3: TGCGCCAGCAGTGGGACAGGGGTCTATGGCTACACCTTC. As protein: CASSGTGVYGYTF.

This clonotype counts as medium-sized. This beta chain turned up in a library designed for alpha chains; as an off-target read, its abundance says little. The chain recombines TRBV29-1 with TRBJ2-5; 8 bases agree with TRBD1. V dropped 7 bases and J dropped 4; count of bases not matched to a gene: 14. CDR3 size: 15 residues. Germline CDR1 SQVTM, CDR2 ANQGSEA. The CDR3, as DNA: TGCAGCGCTGATATAAGACAGGGGCCGGGAGAGACCCAGTACTTC. This translates into CSADIRQGPGETQYF.

This clonotype is classed as medium-sized (0.01 to 0.1%). The size of this beta chain means little, since it is a stray read in a library made for alpha chains. This chain uses TRBV7-2 with TRBJ1-1, with a weak D call TRBD1 (6 bases). This CDR3 has 12 residues. CDR1 SGHTA and CDR2 FQGNSA come from the germline V gene. The germline V and J ends were trimmed by 5 bases and 6 bases, with 10 bases remaining between them. The CDR3 loop reads CASSPRGAEAFF. DNA for the CDR3: TGTGCCAGCAGCCCAAGGGGGGCTGAAGCTTTCTTT. Drawing the rest from reference TRBV7-2 and TRBJ1-1, the complete variable domain is GAGVSQSPSNKVTEKGKDVELRCDPISGHTALYWYRQSLGQGLEFLIYFQGNSAPDKSGLPSDRFSAERTGGSVSTLTIQRTQQEDSAVYLCASSPRGAEAFFGQGTRLTVV.

About this clonotype itself: Because the library targeted alpha chains, this beta chain is an off-target read whose size means little. The CDR3, as DNA: TGTGCCAGCAGTGCCGTCGGGGGATACACCGGGGAGCTGTTTTTT. Translating gives CASSAVGGYTGELFF. The chain carries TRBV6-5 and TRBJ2-2; D is possibly TRBD2 (6 bases). CDR1 is MNHEY and CDR2 is SVGAGI in the germline V gene. V shed 5 bases and J shed 3 bases, with 13 bases lying between them. The CDR3 is 15 residues long.

This clonotype came up many times. As an off-target read in a library built for alpha chains, this beta chain has a frequency of little significance. The rearrangement uses TRBV29-1 and TRBJ2-7; D might be TRBD1 or TRBD2, each matching 5 bases. The CDR3 spans 12 residues. V was pared by 7 bases and J by 6 bases, with 16 bases between. Looked up from germline, CDR1 is SQVTM and CDR2 is ANQGSEA. CDR3 sequence: CSAAVGGAEQYF. In DNA, the CDR3 is TGCAGCGCTGCAGTTGGGGGAGCCGAGCAGTACTTC.

This clonotype was counted at least ten times. Little can be read into the size of this beta chain, an off-target read in a library designed for alpha chains. The chain carries TRBV10-3 and TRBJ2-7; D uncertain. V was clipped by 3 bases and J by 2 bases, with 11 bases between them. Germline CDR1 ENHRY, CDR2 SYGVKD. The CDR3 loop spans 14 amino acids. The CDR3 reads CAISDPTGAYEQYF. The CDR3 DNA sequence: TGTGCCATCAGTGACCCGACGGGCGCCTACGAGCAGTACTTC.

This clonotype is judged medium-sized. This beta chain is a stray sequence in a library constructed for alpha chains; its clone size is not meaningful. The gene calls are TRBV15 and TRBJ2-1, with D hard to call. From germline, CDR1 is LNHNV and CDR2 YYDKDF (reference sequence). V lost 0 bases and J 5 bases, leaving 2 bases between the germline ends. This CDR3 region has 12 residues. CDR3 protein: CATSRENNEQFF. CDR3 in DNA: TGTGCCACCAGCAGAGAAAACAATGAGCAGTTCTTC.

This clonotype is categorized as medium-sized. This beta chain turned up in a library designed for alpha chains; as an off-target read, its abundance says little. The chain carries TRBV29-1 and TRBJ2-3, with D perhaps matching TRBD1 (6 bases). The CDR3 sequence is 16 residues long. The germline CDR1 and CDR2 sequences are SQVTM and ANQGSEA. V lost 6 bases to trimming and J lost 0 bases, with 19 bases between them. The CDR3 region is CSVLRDTLPSTDTQYF. The DNA of the CDR3 is TGCAGCGTCCTACGGGACACGCTACCTAGCACAGATACGCAGTATTTT.

This clonotype came up many times. Since the library was made to target alpha chains, this beta chain is a stray read and its abundance is not meaningful. The rearrangement links TRBV6-2 or TRBV6-3 to TRBJ2-2; D is uncertain. Trimming took off 1 base at V and 8 bases at J, with 8 bases between the two ends. The germline V gene has CDR1 MNHEY and CDR2 SVGEGT. The CDR3 consists of 13 residues. This chain's CDR3 is CASSYLTAGELFF. CDR3 DNA sequence: TGTGCCAGCAGTTACTTAACGGCGGGGGAGCTGTTTTTT.